The 19 T cell receptor beta chains given below trace back to one sample, sequenced in a study of shared T cell receptors in the human thymus. Only in-frame clones appear in the TCRdb table, and some are missing; sequencing was by immunoSEQ multiplex PCR. This table holds roughly 500,000 clones, about four fifths found once. These same data were also listed under a study on human thymus T cells.

Input material: thymocytes. The receptor source for this set is a boy under three years old with a congenital heart defect.

The V gene is TRBV5-1, the J gene TRBJ2-1, with 8 bases matching TRBD1. The germline V gene encodes CDR1 SGHRS and CDR2 YFSETQ. There are 21 residues in the CDR3. V shed 0 bases and J 10 bases; nucleotides not matched to a gene: 27. The CDR3 coding sequence is TGCGCCAGCAGCTTGGTGGACTCCGGACAGGGAAGCATTAGCAGGCGCCGGGAGCAGTTCTTC. Translation gives CASSLVDSGQGSISRRREQFF. Looking up the rest from reference TRBV5-1 and TRBJ2-1 gives the full variable domain: KAGVTQTPRYLIKTRGQQVTLSCSPISGHRSVSWYQQTPGQGLQFLFEYFSETQRNKGNFPGRFSGRQFSNSRSEMNVSTLELGDSALYLCASSLVDSGQGSISRRREQFFGPGTRLTVL.

This clone has a handful of counts. V gene TRBV30 combines with J gene TRBJ2-1, with 10 bases that match TRBD2. The CDR3 extends over 13 amino acids. Germline loops: CDR1 GTSNPN, CDR2 SVGIG (reference sequence). The trim removed 3 bases at V and 8 bases at J, leaving 4 bases unmatched. Here the CDR3 reads CAWSLAGVHEQFF. CDR3 coding DNA: TGTGCCTGGAGCCTAGCGGGAGTCCATGAGCAGTTCTTC.

J is TRBJ2-7 and V is TRBV6-1, with a weak D call TRBD2 (6 bases). Trimming left V 0 bases short and J 2 bases short, with 11 bases between. CDR1 MNHNS and CDR2 SASEGT come from the germline V gene. The CDR3 extends over 15 amino acids. The CDR3 sequence: CASSEARREPYEQYF. Here the CDR3 DNA reads TGTGCCAGCAGTGAAGCGAGACGGGAGCCCTACGAGCAGTACTTC.

This rearrangement joins TRBV4-3 to TRBJ1-2; a possible D gene is TRBD1 (6 bases). V shed 1 base and J shed 0 bases, with 21 bases lying between them. The CDR3 runs 19 residues. Per germline, CDR1 LGHNA and CDR2 YSLEER. The CDR3 DNA is TGCGCCAGCAGCCAAGGGGAAGAGAGGAAGGGGGAAGCTAACTATGGCTACACCTTC. This encodes CASSQGEERKGEANYGYTF.

The chain carries TRBV7-8 and TRBJ2-4, with D possibly matching TRBD1 (6 bases). V lost 1 base and J 9 bases, leaving 13 bases between the germline ends. Germline V CDR1 and CDR2: SGHVS, FQNEAQ. The CDR3 sequence is 14 residues long. The CDR3 region is CASSLGLGASIQYF. The CDR3 DNA follows: TGTGCCAGCAGCTTAGGCTTGGGGGCTAGCATTCAGTACTTC. Full variable domain (missing parts from reference TRBV7-8 and TRBJ2-4): GAGVSQSPRYKVAKRGQDVALRCDPISGHVSLFWYQQALGQGPEFLTYFQNEAQLDKSGLPSDRFFAERPEGSVSTLKIQRTQQEDSAVYLCASSLGLGASIQYFGAGTRLSVL.

The V and J genes are TRBV4-1 and TRBJ2-5; TRBD2 agrees at 14 bases. Trimming cost V 4 bases and J 4 bases; bases outside gene matches: 8. From germline, CDR1 is MGHRA and CDR2 YSYEKL. There are 17 residues in the CDR3. Here the CDR3 reads CASSLRLAGGPTETQYF. As DNA, the CDR3 is TGCGCCAGCAGCCTTAGACTAGCGGGAGGGCCAACAGAGACCCAGTACTTC.

This clone was counted a few times. V gene TRBV9 combines with J gene TRBJ2-7; TRBD1 might be the D (6 bases). The V gene's germline CDR1 is SGDLS and CDR2 YYNGEE. V lost 6 bases to trimming and J lost 3 bases, with 16 bases between them. This CDR3 comprises 14 residues. CDR3 region: CASTKGGTDYEQYF. The CDR3 nucleotides are TGTGCCAGCACCAAAGGGGGAACCGACTACGAGCAGTACTTC.

The V gene is TRBV9, the J gene TRBJ2-5; 12 positions agree with TRBD2. V lost 4 bases to trimming and J lost 6 bases; unmatched junction nucleotides: 7. CDR3 length equals 15 residues. Germline V gives CDR1 SGDLS, CDR2 YYNGEE. CDR3 residues: CASSPWTSGMKTQYF. The DNA of the CDR3 is TGTGCCAGCAGCCCTTGGACTAGCGGGATGAAGACCCAGTACTTC.

The CDR3 region is CASSETGTGVTEQYF. The CDR3 region has the DNA TGCGCCAGCAGCGAGACCGGGACAGGGGTGACCGAGCAGTACTTC. V and J are TRBV10-1 and TRBJ2-7; 10 bases map to TRBD1. Germline V gene data show CDR1 as WNHNN and CDR2 as SYGVQD (reference sequence). The junction had 11 bases not matched to a gene; V was cut back by 6 bases and J by 6 bases. This CDR3 contains 15 residues.

The J gene is TRBJ1-4, the V gene TRBV11-3; 7 nucleotides agree with TRBD1. This CDR3 spans 16 amino acids. The V and J ends lost 4 bases and 1 base, in that order; junction bases with no gene match: 6. Per the germline V gene, CDR1 is SGHNT and CDR2 is YENEEA. The CDR3 here is CASSSRDRGTNEKLFF. CDR3 nucleotides: TGTGCCAGCAGCTCGCGGGACAGAGGAACTAATGAAAAACTGTTTTTT.

In nucleotides, the CDR3 is TGTGCCAGCAGCTTAAAGGGGGATTCCTCCTACAATGAGCAGTTCTTC. Protein product: CASSLKGDSSYNEQFF. The rearrangement uses TRBV11-2 and TRBJ2-1, with a weak D call TRBD1 (6 bases). The CDR3 sequence is 16 residues long. The V end was cut by 2 bases, the J end by 0 bases, with 11 bases between. Per the germline V gene, CDR1 is SGHAT and CDR2 is FQNNGV.

The chain uses TRBV7-9 and TRBJ2-1; 9 bases agree with TRBD2. Germline trimming cut 4 bases from V and 5 bases from J; bases unmatched to any gene: 6. Germline lookup yields CDR1 SEHNR and CDR2 FQNEAQ (reference sequence). The CDR3 totals 15 residues. CDR3 region: CASSSMTSGNNEQFF. CDR3 nucleotides: TGTGCCAGCAGCTCGATGACTAGCGGAAACAATGAGCAGTTCTTC.

V and J are TRBV27 and TRBJ2-1, with 9 bases lining up with TRBD2. Germline assignment: CDR1 MNHEY and CDR2 SMNVEV (reference sequence). This CDR3 region has 15 residues. Trimming at V came to 8 bases and at J to 5 bases, leaving 10 bases not matched to a gene. The CDR3, as DNA: TGTGCCAGCGGTCTAGCGGGAAATGGTCACAATGAGCAGTTCTTC. Its translation is CASGLAGNGHNEQFF.

The J gene is TRBJ1-2, the V gene TRBV7-6; a possible D gene is TRBD1 (5 bases). Trimming took off 5 bases at V and 8 bases at J, with 15 bases between the two ends. CDR1 SGHVS and CDR2 FNYEAQ come from the germline V gene. The CDR3 length is 13 residues. The CDR3 is CASSNRGGEGYTF. As DNA, the CDR3 is TGTGCCAGCAGCAATAGGGGAGGCGAAGGCTACACCTTC.

The chain couples TRBV6-1 to TRBJ1-2, with TRBD1 as a possible D gene (6 bases). The CDR3 totals 13 residues. Trimming stripped 7 bases from V and 5 bases from J, with 14 bases between. Per the germline V gene, CDR1 is MNHNS and CDR2 is SASEGT. The CDR3 sequence is CASNTGKPYGYTF. The DNA of the CDR3 is TGTGCCAGCAATACAGGGAAACCTTATGGCTACACCTTC.

This clone was counted once. In DNA form, the CDR3 reads TGTGCCAGCAGTTCCTCGCTAGCGGGAGACGCCTACGAGCAGTACTTC. Amino acid sequence: CASSSSLAGDAYEQYF. The chain has TRBV27 and TRBJ2-7; 10 bases agree with TRBD2. The germline gives CDR1 MNHEY, CDR2 SMNVEV (reference sequence). CDR3 size: 16 residues. V shed 4 bases and J 2 bases; nucleotides not matched to a gene: 8.

This chain links TRBV9 with TRBJ2-7, with D perhaps TRBD1 (5 bases). Trimming stripped 2 bases from V and 3 bases from J, with 12 bases between. In germline, CDR1 is SGDLS, CDR2 YYNGEE. The CDR3 totals 14 residues. CDR3 sequence: CASSVGQGHYEQYF. The CDR3, as DNA: TGTGCCAGCAGCGTTGGACAAGGACACTACGAGCAGTACTTC.

This clone was seen just once. The chain carries TRBV18 and TRBJ2-3, with D possibly TRBD2 on 5 matching bases. Germline CDR1 reads KGHSH; CDR2 reads LQKENI. The CDR3 runs to 15 residues. V lost 5 bases to trimming and J lost 3 bases, with 15 bases between them. This chain's CDR3 is CASSAGRPQTDTQYF. The CDR3 DNA sequence: TGTGCCAGCTCAGCTGGGAGACCACAGACAGATACGCAGTATTTT.

The rearrangement uses TRBV30 and TRBJ1-4; maybe TRBD1 (5 bases). The CDR3 has 15 amino acids. V lost 4 bases and J 5 bases, leaving 17 bases between the germline ends. CDR1 GTSNPN and CDR2 SVGIG come from the germline V gene (reference sequence). CDR3 region: CAWTPGWGVNEKLFF. The DNA for the CDR3 is TGTGCCTGGACCCCCGGGTGGGGGGTAAATGAAAAACTGTTTTTT.